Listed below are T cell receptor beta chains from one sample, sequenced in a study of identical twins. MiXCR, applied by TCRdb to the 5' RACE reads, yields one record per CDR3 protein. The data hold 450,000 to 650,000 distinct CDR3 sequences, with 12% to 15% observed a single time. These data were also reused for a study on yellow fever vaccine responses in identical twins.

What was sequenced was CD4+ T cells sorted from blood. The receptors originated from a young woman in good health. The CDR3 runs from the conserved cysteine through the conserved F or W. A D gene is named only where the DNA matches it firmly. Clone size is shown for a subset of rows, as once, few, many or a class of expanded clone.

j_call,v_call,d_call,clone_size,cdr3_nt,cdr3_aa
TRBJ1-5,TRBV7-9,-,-,TGTGCCAGCAGCTTAGCAGGGTCACTGAATCAGCCCCAGCATTTT,CASSLAGSLNQPQHF
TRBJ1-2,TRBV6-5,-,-,TGTGCCAGCAGCTTAACCCGGGACACAATAAACTATGGCTACACCTTC,CASSLTRDTINYGYTF
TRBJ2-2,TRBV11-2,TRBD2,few,TGTGCCAGCAGCTCCCGGGGGGTTAGCGGGGACAACACCGGGGAGCTGTTTTTT,CASSSRGVSGDNTGELFF
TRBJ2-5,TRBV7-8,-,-,TGTGCCAGCAGCTTAGGAAAAAGCGGGCTACAAGAGACCCAGTACTTC,CASSLGKSGLQETQYF
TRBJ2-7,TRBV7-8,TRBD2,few,TGTGCCAGCAGCTTAGGTTTAGGGCGGGAGAGTAACGAGCAGTACTTC,CASSLGLGRESNEQYF
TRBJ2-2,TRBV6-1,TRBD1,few,TGTGCCAGCAACCCGGACAGGGGGGCGAGCACCGGGGAGCTGTTTTTT,CASNPDRGASTGELFF
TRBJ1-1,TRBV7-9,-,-,TGTGCCAGCAGCTTAGAACAGGGCACTGAAGCTTTCTTT,CASSLEQGTEAFF
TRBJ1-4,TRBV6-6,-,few,TGTGCCAGCAGTTACACCACGAGTGAAAAACTGTTTTTT,CASSYTTSEKLFF
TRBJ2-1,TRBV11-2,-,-,TGTGCCAGCAGCTTAGGCTGGGGTACGCGGGATCATCAGTTCTTC,CASSLGWGTRDHQFF
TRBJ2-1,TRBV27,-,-,TGTGCCAGCAGTTTAATCCCAGGGGCTAATGAGCAGTTCTTC,CASSLIPGANEQFF
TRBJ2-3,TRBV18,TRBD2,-,TGTGCCAGCTCACCATCGACTAGCGGGAGCACAGATACGCAGTATTTT,CASSPSTSGSTDTQYF
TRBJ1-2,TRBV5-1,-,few,TGCGCCAGCAGCTTGGTGGGGATCTACACCTTC,CASSLVGIYTF
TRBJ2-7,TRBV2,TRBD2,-,TGTGCCAGCAGTGAAGAGGGGCTAGCGGGAGGAGGTGAGCAGTACTTC,CASSEEGLAGGGEQYF
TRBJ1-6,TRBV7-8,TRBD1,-,TGTGCCAGCAGCTTAGTCCCCACAGGGACAGGATCACCCCTCCACTTT,CASSLVPTGTGSPLHF
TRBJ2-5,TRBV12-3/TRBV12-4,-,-,TGTGCCAGCAGTAAGGTGGGGCTTCTCCAAGAGACCCAGTACTTC,CASSKVGLLQETQYF
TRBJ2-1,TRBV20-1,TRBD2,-,TGCAGTGCTAGAGATCGGTGGCGGGAGTACTCCTACAATGAGCAGTTCTTC,CSARDRWREYSYNEQFF
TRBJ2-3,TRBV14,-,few,TGTGCCAGCAGCCAAGCCGGGATAGGGACAGATACGCAGTATTTT,CASSQAGIGTDTQYF
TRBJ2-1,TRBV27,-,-,TGTGCCAGCAGTTACAGGAGTTGGCGTGAGCAGTTCTTC,CASSYRSWREQFF
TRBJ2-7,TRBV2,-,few,TGTGCCAGCGAGCGGGTTGCCTACGAGCAGTACTTC,CASERVAYEQYF